This TCR beta chain comes out of a study of spatial heterogeneity in lung cancer. This clonotype was picked up many times. The J segment lost 1 base and the V segment lost 7 bases, leaving 7 bases of the junction unmatched. The CDR3 sequence is 16 residues long. Per germline, CDR1 SGHAT and CDR2 FQNNGV. Noted time point: sample taken at primary tumor resection. Unsorted tumor, nontumor lung tissue or cryopreserved PBMC supplied the whole RNA. A single record per CDR3 protein comes from TCRdb applying MiXCR to the 5' RACE reads. The sample comprises 50,000 to 55,000 distinct CDR3 sequences, roughly 7% of which are singletons, and approximately 2.6% rests with the top ten.

The source of this sequence is a female donor with early-stage non-small cell lung cancer. The sample was PBMCs, taken at surgery. The chain links TRBV11-2 to TRBJ2-1; 10 nucleotides align to TRBD2. The CDR3 region has the DNA TGTGCCAGCATCCCTAGCGGGGGCCTATCCTACAATGAGCAGTTCTTC. Residues: CASIPSGGLSYNEQFF.